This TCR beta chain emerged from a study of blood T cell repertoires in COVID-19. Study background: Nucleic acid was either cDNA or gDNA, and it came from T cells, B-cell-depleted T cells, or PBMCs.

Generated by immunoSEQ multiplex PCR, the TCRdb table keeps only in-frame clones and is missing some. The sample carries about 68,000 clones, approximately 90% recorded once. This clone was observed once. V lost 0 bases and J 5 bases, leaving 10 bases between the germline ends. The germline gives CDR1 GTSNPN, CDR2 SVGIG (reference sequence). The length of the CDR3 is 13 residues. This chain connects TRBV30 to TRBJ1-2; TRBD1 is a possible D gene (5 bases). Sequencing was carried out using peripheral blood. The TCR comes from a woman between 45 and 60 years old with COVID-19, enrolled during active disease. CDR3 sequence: CAWSVFGAYGYTF. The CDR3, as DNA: TGTGCCTGGAGTGTCTTTGGGGCTTATGGCTACACCTTC.